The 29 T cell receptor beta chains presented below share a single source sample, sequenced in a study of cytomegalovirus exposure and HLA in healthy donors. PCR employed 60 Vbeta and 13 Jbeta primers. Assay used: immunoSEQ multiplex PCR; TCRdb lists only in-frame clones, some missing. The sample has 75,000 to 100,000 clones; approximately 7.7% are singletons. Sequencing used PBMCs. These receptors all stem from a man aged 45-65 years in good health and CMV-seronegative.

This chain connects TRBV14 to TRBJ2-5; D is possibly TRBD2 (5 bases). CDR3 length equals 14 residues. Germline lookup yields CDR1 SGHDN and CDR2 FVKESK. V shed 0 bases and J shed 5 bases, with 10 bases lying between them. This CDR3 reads CASSQEYGIETQYF. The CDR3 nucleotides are TGTGCCAGCAGCCAAGAGTACGGGATCGAGACCCAGTACTTC. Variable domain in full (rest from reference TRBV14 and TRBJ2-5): EAGVTQFPSHSVIEKGQTVTLRCDPISGHDNLYWYRRVMGKEIKFLLHFVKESKQDESGMPNNRFLAERTGGTYSTLKVQPAELEDSGVYFCASSQEYGIETQYFGPGTRLLVL.

This CDR3 reads CASSYSVTVENTEAFF. The DNA for the CDR3 is TGTGCCAGCAGTTACTCGGTAACAGTAGAGAACACTGAAGCTTTCTTT. V usage is TRBV6-5 and J usage is TRBJ1-1; D gene unclear. This CDR3 comprises 16 residues. The germline gives CDR1 MNHEY, CDR2 SVGAGI. Trimming pared 0 bases from V and 1 base from J, leaving 12 bases between.

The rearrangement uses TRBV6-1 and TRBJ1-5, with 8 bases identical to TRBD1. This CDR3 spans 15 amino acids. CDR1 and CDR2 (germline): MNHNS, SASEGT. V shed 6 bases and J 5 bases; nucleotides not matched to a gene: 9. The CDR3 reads CASSELTGVDQPQHF. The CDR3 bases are TGTGCCAGCAGCGAACTGACAGGGGTAGATCAGCCCCAGCATTTT.

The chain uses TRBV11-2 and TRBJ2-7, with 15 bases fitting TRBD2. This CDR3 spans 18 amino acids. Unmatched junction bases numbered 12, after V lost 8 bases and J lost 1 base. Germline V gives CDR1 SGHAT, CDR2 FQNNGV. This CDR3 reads CASGAGGLAGGRSYEQYF. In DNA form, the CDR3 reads TGTGCCAGCGGGGCAGGGGGACTAGCGGGAGGTAGGTCCTACGAGCAGTACTTC.

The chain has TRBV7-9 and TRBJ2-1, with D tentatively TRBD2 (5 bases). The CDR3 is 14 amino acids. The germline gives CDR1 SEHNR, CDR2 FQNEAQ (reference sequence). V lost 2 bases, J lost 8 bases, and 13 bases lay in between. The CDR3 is CASSLMAARDEQFF. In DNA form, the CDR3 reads TGTGCCAGCAGCTTAATGGCAGCGAGGGATGAGCAGTTCTTC.

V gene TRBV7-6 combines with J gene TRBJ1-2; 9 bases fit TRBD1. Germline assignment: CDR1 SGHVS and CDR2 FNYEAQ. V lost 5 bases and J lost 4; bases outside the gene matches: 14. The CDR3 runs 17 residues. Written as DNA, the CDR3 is TGTGCCAGCAGCCCAGGGGGGGGGACAGGGATGAGCTATGGCTACACCTTC. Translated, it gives CASSPGGGTGMSYGYTF.

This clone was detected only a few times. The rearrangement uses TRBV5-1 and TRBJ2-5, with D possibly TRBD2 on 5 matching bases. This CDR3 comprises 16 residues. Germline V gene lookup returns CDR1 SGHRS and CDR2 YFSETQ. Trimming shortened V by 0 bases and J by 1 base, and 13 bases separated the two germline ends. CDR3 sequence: CASSLDVGALQETQYF. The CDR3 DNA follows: TGCGCCAGCAGCTTGGACGTGGGAGCGCTCCAAGAGACCCAGTACTTC.

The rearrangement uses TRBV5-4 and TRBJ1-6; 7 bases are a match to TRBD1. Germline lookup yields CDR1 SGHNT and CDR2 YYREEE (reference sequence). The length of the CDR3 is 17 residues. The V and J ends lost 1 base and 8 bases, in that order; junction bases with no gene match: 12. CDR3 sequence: CASSLSSGLGQYSPLHF. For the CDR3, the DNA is TGTGCCAGCAGCTTGTCATCTGGTTTGGGACAGTATTCACCCCTCCACTTT.

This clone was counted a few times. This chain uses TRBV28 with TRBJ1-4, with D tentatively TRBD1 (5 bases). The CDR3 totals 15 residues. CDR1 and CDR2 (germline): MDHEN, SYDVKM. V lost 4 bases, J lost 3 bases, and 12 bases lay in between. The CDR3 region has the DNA TGTGCCAGCAGTTACACACAGGCCTCTAATGAAAAACTGTTTTTT. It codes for CASSYTQASNEKLFF.

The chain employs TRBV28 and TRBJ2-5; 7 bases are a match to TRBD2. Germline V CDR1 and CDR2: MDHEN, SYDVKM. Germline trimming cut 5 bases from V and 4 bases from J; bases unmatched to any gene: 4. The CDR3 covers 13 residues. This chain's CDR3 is CASSPIAGETQYF. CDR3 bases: TGTGCCAGCAGTCCGATAGCGGGAGAGACCCAGTACTTC.

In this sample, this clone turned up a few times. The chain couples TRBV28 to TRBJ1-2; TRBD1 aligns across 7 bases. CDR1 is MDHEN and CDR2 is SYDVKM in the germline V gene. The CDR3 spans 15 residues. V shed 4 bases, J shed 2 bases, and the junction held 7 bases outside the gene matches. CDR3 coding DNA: TGTGCCAGCAGTTGGGGGGACAGAAGAAACTATGGCTACACCTTC. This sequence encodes CASSWGDRRNYGYTF.

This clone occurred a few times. In nucleotides, the CDR3 is TGTGCCAGCTCACCACCGGCTAGCGGAACCTACGAGCAGTACTTC. Translated: CASSPPASGTYEQYF. The chain has TRBV18 and TRBJ2-7, with TRBD2 matching 7 bases. After removal of 0 bases from V and 2 bases from J, the junction contained 4 bases not matched to a gene. CDR3 length: 15 residues. Germline V gives CDR1 KGHSH, CDR2 LQKENI.

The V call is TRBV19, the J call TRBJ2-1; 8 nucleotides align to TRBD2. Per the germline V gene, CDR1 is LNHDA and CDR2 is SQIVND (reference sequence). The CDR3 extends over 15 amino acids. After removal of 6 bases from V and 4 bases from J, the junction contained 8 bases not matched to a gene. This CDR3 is CASSPGTRDYNEQFF. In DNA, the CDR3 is TGTGCCAGTAGCCCCGGGACTAGGGATTACAATGAGCAGTTCTTC.

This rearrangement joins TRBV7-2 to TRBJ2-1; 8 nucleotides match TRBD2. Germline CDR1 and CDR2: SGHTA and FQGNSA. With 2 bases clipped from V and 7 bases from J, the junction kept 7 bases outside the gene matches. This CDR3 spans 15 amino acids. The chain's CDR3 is CASSLQAGVRNEQFF. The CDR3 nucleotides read TGTGCCAGCAGCTTACAAGCGGGAGTGCGGAATGAGCAGTTCTTC.

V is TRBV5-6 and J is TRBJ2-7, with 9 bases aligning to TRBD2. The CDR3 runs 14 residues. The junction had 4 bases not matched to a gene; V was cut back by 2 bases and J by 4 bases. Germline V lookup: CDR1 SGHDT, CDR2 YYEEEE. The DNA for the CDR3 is TGTGCCAGCAGCTTTAGCGGGGGAGGGTACGAGCAGTACTTC. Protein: CASSFSGGGYEQYF.

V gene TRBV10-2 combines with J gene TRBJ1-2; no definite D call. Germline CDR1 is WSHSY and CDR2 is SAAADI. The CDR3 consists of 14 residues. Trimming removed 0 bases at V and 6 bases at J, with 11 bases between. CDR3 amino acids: CASSESLAQDGYTF. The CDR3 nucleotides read TGCGCCAGCAGTGAGTCCCTCGCGCAGGATGGCTACACCTTC.

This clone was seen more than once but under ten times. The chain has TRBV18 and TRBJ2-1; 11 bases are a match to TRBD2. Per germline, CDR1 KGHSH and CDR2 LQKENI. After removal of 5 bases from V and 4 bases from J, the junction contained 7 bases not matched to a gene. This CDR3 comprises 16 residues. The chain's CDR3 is CASSSLAGGPYNEQFF. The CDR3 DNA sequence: TGTGCCAGCTCATCGTTAGCGGGAGGGCCGTACAATGAGCAGTTCTTC.

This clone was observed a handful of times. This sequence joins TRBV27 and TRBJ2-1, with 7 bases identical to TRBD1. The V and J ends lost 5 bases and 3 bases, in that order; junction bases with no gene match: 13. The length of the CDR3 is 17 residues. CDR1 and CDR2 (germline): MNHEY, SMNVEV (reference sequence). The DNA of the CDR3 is TGTGCCAGCAGTATCCTAGCAGGGGGAGTTAGCTACAATGAGCAGTTCTTC. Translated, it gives CASSILAGGVSYNEQFF.

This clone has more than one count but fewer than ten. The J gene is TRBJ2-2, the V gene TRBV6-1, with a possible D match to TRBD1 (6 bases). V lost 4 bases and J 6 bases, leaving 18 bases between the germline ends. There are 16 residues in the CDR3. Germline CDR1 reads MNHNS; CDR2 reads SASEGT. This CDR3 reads CASSGYRVESAGELFF. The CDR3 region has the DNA TGTGCCAGCAGTGGATACAGGGTTGAGAGCGCCGGGGAGCTGTTTTTT.

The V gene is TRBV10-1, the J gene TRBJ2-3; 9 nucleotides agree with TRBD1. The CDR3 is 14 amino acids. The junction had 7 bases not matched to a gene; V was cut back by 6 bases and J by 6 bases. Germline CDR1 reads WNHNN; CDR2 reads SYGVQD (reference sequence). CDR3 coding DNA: TGCGCCAGCAGCAAGACAGGGGGGAGGGATACGCAGTATTTT. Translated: CASSKTGGRDTQYF.

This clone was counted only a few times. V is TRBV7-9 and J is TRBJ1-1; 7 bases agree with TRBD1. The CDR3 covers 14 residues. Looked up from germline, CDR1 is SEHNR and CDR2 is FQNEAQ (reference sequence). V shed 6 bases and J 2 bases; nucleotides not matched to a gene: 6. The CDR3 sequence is CASRLGTANTEAFF. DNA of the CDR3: TGTGCCAGCAGACTCGGGACAGCTAACACTGAAGCTTTCTTT.

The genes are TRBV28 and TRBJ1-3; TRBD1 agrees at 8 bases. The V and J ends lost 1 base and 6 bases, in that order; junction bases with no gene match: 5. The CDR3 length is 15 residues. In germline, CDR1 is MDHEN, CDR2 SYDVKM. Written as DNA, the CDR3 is TGTGCCAGCAGTTTATATGACAGGGGCGTAAACACCATATATTTT. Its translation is CASSLYDRGVNTIYF. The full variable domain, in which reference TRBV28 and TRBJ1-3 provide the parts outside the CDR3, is DVKVTQSSRYLVKRTGEKVFLECVQDMDHENMFWYRQDPGLGLRLIYFSYDVKMKEKGDIPEGYSVSREKKERFSLILESASTNQTSMYLCASSLYDRGVNTIYFGEGSWLTVV.

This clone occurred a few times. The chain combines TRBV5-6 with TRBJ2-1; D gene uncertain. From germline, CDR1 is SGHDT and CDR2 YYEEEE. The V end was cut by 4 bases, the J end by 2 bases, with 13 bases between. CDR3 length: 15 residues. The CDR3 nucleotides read TGTGCCAGCAGCATGTCCGGAACAGCCTACAATGAGCAGTTCTTC. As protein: CASSMSGTAYNEQFF.

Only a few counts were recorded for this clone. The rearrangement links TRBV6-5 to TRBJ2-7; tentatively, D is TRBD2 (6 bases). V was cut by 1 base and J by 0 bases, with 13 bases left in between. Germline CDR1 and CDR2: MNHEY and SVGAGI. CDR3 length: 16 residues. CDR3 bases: TGTGCCAGCAGTTACTTGGGGACTTCCAGCTCCTACGAGCAGTACTTC. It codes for CASSYLGTSSSYEQYF.

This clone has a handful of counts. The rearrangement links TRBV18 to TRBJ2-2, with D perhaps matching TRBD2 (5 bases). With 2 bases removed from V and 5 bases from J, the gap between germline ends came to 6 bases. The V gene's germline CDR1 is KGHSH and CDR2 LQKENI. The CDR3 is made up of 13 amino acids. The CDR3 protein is CASSPGGTGELFF. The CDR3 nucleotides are TGTGCCAGCTCACCAGGAGGAACCGGGGAGCTGTTTTTT.

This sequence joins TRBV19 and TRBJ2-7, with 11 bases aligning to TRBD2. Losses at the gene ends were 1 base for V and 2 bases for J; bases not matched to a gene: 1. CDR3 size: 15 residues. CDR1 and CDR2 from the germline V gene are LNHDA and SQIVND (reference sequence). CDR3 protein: CASSIATSGTYEQYF. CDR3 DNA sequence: TGTGCCAGTAGTATAGCGACTAGCGGGACCTACGAGCAGTACTTC.

CDR3 protein: CASSLQGAVTEAFF. Here the CDR3 DNA reads TGTGCCAGCAGTCTACAGGGGGCGGTCACTGAAGCTTTCTTT. V gene TRBV28 combines with J gene TRBJ1-1, with 9 bases fitting TRBD1. This CDR3 has 14 amino acids. CDR1 and CDR2 (germline): MDHEN, SYDVKM. The V and J ends lost 5 bases and 4 bases, in that order; junction bases with no gene match: 5.

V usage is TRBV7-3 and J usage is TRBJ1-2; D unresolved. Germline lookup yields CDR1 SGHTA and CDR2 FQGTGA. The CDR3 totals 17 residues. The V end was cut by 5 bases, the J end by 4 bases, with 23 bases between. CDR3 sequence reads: CASSPDPSRGMGYGYTF. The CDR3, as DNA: TGTGCCAGCAGCCCAGACCCCAGTCGAGGCATGGGCTATGGCTACACCTTC.

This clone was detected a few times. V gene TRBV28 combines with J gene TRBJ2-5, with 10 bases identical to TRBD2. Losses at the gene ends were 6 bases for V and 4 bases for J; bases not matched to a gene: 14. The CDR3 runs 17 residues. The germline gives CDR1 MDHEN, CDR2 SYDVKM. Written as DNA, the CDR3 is TGTGCCAGCAGCCTAGCCTCAGGGGGACTAGCGAGAGAGACCCAGTACTTC. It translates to CASSLASGGLARETQYF. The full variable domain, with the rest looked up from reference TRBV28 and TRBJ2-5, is DVKVTQSSRYLVKRTGEKVFLECVQDMDHENMFWYRQDPGLGLRLIYFSYDVKMKEKGDIPEGYSVSREKKERFSLILESASTNQTSMYLCASSLASGGLARETQYFGPGTRLLVL.